This T cell receptor beta chain was observed in a study of T-cell memory formation after mild COVID-19. General study results and limits: Memory cells collected pre-infection included some clones that later responded, suggesting cross-reactive memory joined. CD4+ contracting clones were mainly CM and EM; CD8+ ones, EMRA.

Turning to this clonotype: The antigen is unknown.

The 5'RACE method, run with constant-segment primers, produced TCR alpha and TCR beta cDNA libraries (carrying sample barcodes and UMIs). MiXCR was run by TCRdb on the 5' RACE reads, yielding one entry per CDR3 protein. The sample lists around 430,000 distinct CDR3 sequences; 16% were seen once. Per germline, CDR1 SGHDT and CDR2 YYEEEE. This CDR3 is 15 amino acids long. V was clipped by 4 bases and J by 2 bases, with 14 bases between them. The chain employs TRBV5-6 and TRBJ2-3; perhaps TRBD2 as D (5 bases). The sample consisted of PBMCs or a T cell subset sorted from them (not recorded which). The clonotype was recovered from a man between 18 and 35 years old who had mild COVID-19 (a few samples of this study predate the infection). Cell type and time point are not known. This chain's CDR3 is CASSPRTGFTDTQYF. CDR3 sequence (DNA): TGTGCCAGCAGCCCAAGGACGGGATTCACAGATACGCAGTATTTT.